Below are 6 T cell receptor beta chains sequenced from a single sample in a study of cytomegalovirus exposure and HLA in healthy donors. The PCR employed 60 Vbeta primers together with 13 Jbeta primers. Sequencing used immunoSEQ multiplex PCR; TCRdb keeps in-frame clones, though not all of them. The sample shows some 130,000 clones, 81% of them seen only once. Source material: PBMCs. Receptor source: a man between 18 and 35 years old in good health and CMV-seronegative.

The sample holds a few counts of this clone. The rearrangement links TRBV14 to TRBJ1-6; TRBD1 agrees at 7 bases. V was clipped by 1 base and J by 10 bases; unmatched bases: 4. The germline V gene has CDR1 SGHDN and CDR2 FVKESK. CDR3 length equals 14 residues. The CDR3, as DNA: TGTGCCAGCAGCCAAGGGACAGGCCTCTCACCCCTCCACTTT. This sequence encodes CASSQGTGLSPLHF.

This clone was counted a single time. The chain couples TRBV5-1 to TRBJ2-2, with D possibly TRBD1 on 6 matching bases. This CDR3 has 14 residues. Trimming took off 2 bases at V and 4 bases at J, with 9 bases between the two ends. Germline-derived CDR1 and CDR2 are SGHRS and YFSETQ. CDR3: CASSFQGSTGELFF. In DNA form, the CDR3 reads TGCGCCAGCAGCTTCCAGGGGAGCACCGGGGAGCTGTTTTTT.

The chain has TRBV11-3 and TRBJ2-7; a possible D gene is TRBD2 (5 bases). The CDR3 loop spans 13 amino acids. V lost 5 bases and J 5 bases, leaving 13 bases between the germline ends. Germline V gives CDR1 SGHNT, CDR2 YENEEA. The CDR3 DNA reads as TGTGCCAGCAGCCTAGGAGGCGGTAACGAGCAGTACTTC. This encodes CASSLGGGNEQYF.

This clone was detected once. J is TRBJ1-6 and V is TRBV27; D unclear. V shed 2 bases and J shed 0 bases, with 5 bases lying between them. This CDR3 is built from 15 residues. The V gene's germline CDR1 is MNHEY and CDR2 SMNVEV (reference sequence). DNA for the CDR3: TGTGCCAGCAGTTTAGACATCTCCTATAATTCACCCCTCCACTTT. This encodes CASSLDISYNSPLHF.

This clone was seen a few times. The chain couples TRBV15 to TRBJ1-5, with TRBD1 matching 9 bases. Trimming cost V 0 bases and J 5 bases; bases outside gene matches: 5. The V gene's germline CDR1 is LNHNV and CDR2 YYDKDF (reference sequence). The CDR3 runs to 16 residues. CDR3 sequence: CATSRESTGGYQPQHF. In nucleotides, the CDR3 is TGTGCCACCAGCAGAGAGTCAACAGGGGGCTATCAGCCCCAGCATTTT.

The gene calls are TRBV9 and TRBJ2-7; D might be TRBD2 (6 bases). The germline V gene encodes CDR1 SGDLS and CDR2 YYNGEE. Trimming pared 4 bases from V and 3 bases from J, leaving 17 bases between. This CDR3 has 15 residues. The CDR3, as DNA: TGTGCCAGCAGCCGTTCCGGGACGGAGGGCTACGAGCAGTACTTC. Amino acids: CASSRSGTEGYEQYF.